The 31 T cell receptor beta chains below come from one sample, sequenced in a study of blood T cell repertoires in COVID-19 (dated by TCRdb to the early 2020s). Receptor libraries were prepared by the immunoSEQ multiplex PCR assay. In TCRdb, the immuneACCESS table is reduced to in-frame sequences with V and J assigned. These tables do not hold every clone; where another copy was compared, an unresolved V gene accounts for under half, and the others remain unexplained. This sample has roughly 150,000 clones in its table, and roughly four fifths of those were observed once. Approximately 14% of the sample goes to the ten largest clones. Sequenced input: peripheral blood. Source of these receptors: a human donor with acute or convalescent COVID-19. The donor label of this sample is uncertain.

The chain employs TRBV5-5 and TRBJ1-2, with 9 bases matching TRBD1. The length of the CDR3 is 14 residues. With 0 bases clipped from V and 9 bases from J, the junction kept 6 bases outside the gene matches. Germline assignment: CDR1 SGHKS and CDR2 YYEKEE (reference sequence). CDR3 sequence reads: CASSLADRGFSYTF. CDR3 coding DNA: TGTGCCAGCAGCTTGGCCGACAGGGGGTTCAGCTACACCTTC.

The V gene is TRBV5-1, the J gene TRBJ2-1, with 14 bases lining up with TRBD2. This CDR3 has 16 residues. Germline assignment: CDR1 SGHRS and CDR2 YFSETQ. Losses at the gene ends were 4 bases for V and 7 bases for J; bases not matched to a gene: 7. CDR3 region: CASSTGLAGEENEQFF. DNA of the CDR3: TGCGCCAGCAGCACGGGACTAGCGGGGGAGGAAAATGAGCAGTTCTTC.

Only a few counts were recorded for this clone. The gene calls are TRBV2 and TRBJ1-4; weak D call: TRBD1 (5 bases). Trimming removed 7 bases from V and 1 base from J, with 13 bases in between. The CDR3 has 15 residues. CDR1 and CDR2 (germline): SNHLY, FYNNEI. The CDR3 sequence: CASKNTGLTNEKLFF. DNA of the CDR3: TGTGCCAGCAAAAATACAGGATTAACTAATGAAAAACTGTTTTTT.

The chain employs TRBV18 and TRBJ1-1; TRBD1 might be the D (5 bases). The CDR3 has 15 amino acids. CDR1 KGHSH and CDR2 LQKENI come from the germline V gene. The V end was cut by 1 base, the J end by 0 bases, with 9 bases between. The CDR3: CASSPLKGLNTEAFF. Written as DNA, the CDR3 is TGTGCCAGCTCACCACTCAAGGGGTTGAACACTGAAGCTTTCTTT.

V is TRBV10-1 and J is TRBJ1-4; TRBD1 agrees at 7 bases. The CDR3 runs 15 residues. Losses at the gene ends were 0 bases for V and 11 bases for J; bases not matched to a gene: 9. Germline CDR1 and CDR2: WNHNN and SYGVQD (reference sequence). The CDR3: CASSESRQGISKLFF. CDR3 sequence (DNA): TGCGCCAGCAGTGAGTCGCGACAGGGCATCAGTAAACTGTTTTTT.

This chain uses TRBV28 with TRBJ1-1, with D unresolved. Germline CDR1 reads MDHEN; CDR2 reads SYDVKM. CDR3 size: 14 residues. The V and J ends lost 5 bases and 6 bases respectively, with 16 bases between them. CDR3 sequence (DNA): TGTGCCAGCAGTCTAGCCCGGGGTGGTTCTGAAGCTTTCTTT. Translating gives CASSLARGGSEAFF.

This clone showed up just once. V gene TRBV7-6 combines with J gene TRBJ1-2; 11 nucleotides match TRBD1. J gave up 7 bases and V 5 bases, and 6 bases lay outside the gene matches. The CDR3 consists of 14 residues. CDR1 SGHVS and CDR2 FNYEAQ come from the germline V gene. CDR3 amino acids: CASSRGQGEGGYTF. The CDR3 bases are TGTGCCAGCAGCAGGGGACAGGGGGAGGGTGGCTACACCTTC.

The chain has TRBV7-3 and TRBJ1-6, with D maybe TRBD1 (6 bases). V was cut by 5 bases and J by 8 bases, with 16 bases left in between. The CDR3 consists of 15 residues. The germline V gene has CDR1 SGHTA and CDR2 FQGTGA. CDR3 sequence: CASSLLEGGHSPLHF. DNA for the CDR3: TGTGCCAGCAGCCTATTGGAGGGGGGGCATTCACCCCTCCACTTT. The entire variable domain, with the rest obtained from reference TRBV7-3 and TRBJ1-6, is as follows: GAGVSQTPSNKVTEKGKYVELRCDPISGHTALYWYRQSLGQGPEFLIYFQGTGAADDSGLPNDRFFAVRPEGSVSTLKIQRTERGDSAVYLCASSLLEGGHSPLHFGNGTRLTVT.

The CDR3 DNA follows: TGTGCCTGGAGTGTAGGGGGTGACGGGGTTGAAAACACTGAAGCTTTCTTT. Its protein product is CAWSVGGDGVENTEAFF. The rearrangement joins TRBV30 to TRBJ1-1; D might be TRBD1 (6 bases). This CDR3 spans 17 amino acids. The germline gives CDR1 GTSNPN, CDR2 SVGIG (reference sequence). Trimming cost V 0 bases and J 2 bases, with 19 bases left between them. The variable domain in full, completed from reference TRBV30 and TRBJ1-1, reads SQTIHQWPATLVQPVGSPLSLECTVEGTSNPNLYWYRQAAGRGLQLLFYSVGIGQISSEVPQNLSASRPQDRQFILSSKKLLLSDSGFYLCAWSVGGDGVENTEAFFGQGTRLTVV.

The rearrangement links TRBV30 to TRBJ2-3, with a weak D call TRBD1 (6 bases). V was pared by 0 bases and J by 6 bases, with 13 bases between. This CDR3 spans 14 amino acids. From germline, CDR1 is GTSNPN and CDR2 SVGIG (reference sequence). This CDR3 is CAWSVMGAMDTQYF. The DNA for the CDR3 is TGTGCCTGGAGTGTAATGGGGGCTATGGATACGCAGTATTTT.

Here the CDR3 reads CASSYSVGGGYTF. DNA for the CDR3: TGTGCCAGCAGTTACTCGGTAGGGGGTGGCTACACCTTC. The rearrangement links TRBV6-6 to TRBJ1-2, with D possibly matching TRBD1 (6 bases). This CDR3 region has 13 residues. CDR1 MNHNY and CDR2 SVGAGI come from the germline V gene (reference sequence). With 0 bases removed from V and 7 bases from J, the gap between germline ends came to 9 bases.

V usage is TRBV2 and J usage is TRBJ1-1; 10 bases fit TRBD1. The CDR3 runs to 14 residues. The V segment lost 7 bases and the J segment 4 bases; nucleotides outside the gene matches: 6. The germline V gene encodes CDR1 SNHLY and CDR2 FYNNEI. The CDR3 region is CASTKTGGGTEAFF. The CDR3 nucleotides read TGTGCCAGCACCAAGACAGGGGGCGGCACTGAAGCTTTCTTT.

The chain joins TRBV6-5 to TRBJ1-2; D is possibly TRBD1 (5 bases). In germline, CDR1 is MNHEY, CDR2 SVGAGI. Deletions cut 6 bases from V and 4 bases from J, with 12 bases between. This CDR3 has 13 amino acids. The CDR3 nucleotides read TGTGCCAGCAGCCACGCAGGGCTCTATGGCTACACCTTC. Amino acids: CASSHAGLYGYTF.

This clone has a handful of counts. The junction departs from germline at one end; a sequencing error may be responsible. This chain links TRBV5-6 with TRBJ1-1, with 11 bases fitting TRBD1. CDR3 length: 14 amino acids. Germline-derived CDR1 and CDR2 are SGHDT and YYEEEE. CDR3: CASSWDRGNAEAFF. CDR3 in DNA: TGTGCCAGCAGCTGGGACAGGGGGAACGCTGAAGCTTTCTTT. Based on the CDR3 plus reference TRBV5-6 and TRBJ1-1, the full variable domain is DAGVTQSPTHLIKTRGQQVTLRCSPKSGHDTVSWYQQALGQGPQFIFQYYEEEERQRGNFPDRFSGHQFPNYSSELNVNALLLGDSALYLCASSWDRGNAEAFFGQGTRLTVV.

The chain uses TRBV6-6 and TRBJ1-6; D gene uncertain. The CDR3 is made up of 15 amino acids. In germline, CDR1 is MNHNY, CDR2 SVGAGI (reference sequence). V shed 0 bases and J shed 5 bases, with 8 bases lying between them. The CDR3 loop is CASSYSNGDNSPLHF. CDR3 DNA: TGTGCCAGCAGTTACTCGAACGGGGATAATTCACCCCTCCACTTT.

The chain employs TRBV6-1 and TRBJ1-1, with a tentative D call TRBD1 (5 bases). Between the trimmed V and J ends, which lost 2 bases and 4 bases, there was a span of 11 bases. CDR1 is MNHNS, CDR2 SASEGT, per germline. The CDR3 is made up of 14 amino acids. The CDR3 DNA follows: TGTGCCAGCAGTGAAAGGGGAAGGGGCACTGAAGCTTTCTTT. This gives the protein CASSERGRGTEAFF.

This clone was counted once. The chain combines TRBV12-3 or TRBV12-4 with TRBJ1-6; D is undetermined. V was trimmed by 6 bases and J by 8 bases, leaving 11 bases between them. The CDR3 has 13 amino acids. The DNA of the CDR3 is TGTGCCAGCAGGGGCGGGTCGCATTCACCCCTCCACTTT. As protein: CASRGGSHSPLHF.

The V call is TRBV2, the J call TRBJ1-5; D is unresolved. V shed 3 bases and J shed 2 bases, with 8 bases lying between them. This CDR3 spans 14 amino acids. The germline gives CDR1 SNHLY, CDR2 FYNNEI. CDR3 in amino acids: CASSEEGGNQPQHF. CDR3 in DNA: TGTGCCAGCAGTGAGGAGGGTGGCAATCAGCCCCAGCATTTT.

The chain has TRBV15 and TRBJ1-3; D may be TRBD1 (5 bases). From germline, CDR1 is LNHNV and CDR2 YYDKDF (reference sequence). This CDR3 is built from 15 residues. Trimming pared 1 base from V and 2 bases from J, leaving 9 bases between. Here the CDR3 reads CATSRAVGAGNTIYF. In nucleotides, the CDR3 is TGTGCCACCAGCAGAGCTGTAGGGGCTGGAAACACCATATATTTT. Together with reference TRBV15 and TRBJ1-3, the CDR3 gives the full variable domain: DAMVIQNPRYQVTQFGKPVTLSCSQTLNHNVMYWYQQKSSQAPKLLFHYYDKDFNNEADTPDNFQSRRPNTSFCFLDIRSPGLGDTAMYLCATSRAVGAGNTIYFGEGSWLTVV.

The CDR3 sequence: CASSIRDTNTEAFF. The CDR3 DNA is TGTGCCAGCAGTATCCGGGACACCAACACTGAAGCTTTCTTT. The V gene is TRBV2, the J gene TRBJ1-1, with D possibly being TRBD1 (6 bases). The ends were cut back, 5 bases at V and 2 bases at J, with 12 bases in the middle. Per the germline V gene, CDR1 is SNHLY and CDR2 is FYNNEI. CDR3 size: 14 residues.

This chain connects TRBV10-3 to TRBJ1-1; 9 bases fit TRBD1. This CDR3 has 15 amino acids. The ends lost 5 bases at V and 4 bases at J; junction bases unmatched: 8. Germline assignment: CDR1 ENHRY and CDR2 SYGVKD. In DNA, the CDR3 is TGTGCCATCAGTCGGGGACAGGGAGGGACCACTGAAGCTTTCTTT. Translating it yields CAISRGQGGTTEAFF.

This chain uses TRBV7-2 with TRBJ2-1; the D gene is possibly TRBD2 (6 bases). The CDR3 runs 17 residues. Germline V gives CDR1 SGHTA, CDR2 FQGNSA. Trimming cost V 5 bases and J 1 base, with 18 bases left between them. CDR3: CASSRHPGVMSYNEQFF. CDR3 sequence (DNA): TGTGCCAGCAGCCGCCACCCGGGGGTGATGTCCTACAATGAGCAGTTCTTC.

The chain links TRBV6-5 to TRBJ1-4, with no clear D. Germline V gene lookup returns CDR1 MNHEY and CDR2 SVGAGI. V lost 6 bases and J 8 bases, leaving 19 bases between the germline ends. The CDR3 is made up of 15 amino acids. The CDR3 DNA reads TGTGCCAGCAGGGCGGTAGCCGCCGCTCGGGAAAAACTGTTTTTT. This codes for CASRAVAAAREKLFF.

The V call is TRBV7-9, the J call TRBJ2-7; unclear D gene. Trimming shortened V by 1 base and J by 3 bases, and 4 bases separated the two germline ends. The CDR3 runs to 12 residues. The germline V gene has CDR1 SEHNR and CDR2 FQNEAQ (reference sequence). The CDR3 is CASSLVHYEQYF. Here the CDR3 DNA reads TGTGCCAGCAGCTTAGTACACTACGAGCAGTACTTC.

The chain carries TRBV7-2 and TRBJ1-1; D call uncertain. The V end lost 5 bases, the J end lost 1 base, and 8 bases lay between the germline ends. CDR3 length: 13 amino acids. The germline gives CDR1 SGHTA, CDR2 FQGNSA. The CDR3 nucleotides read TGTGCCAGCAGCCGTACACCGAACACTGAAGCTTTCTTT. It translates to CASSRTPNTEAFF. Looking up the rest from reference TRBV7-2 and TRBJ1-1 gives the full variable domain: GAGVSQSPSNKVTEKGKDVELRCDPISGHTALYWYRQSLGQGLEFLIYFQGNSAPDKSGLPSDRFSAERTGGSVSTLTIQRTQQEDSAVYLCASSRTPNTEAFFGQGTRLTVV.

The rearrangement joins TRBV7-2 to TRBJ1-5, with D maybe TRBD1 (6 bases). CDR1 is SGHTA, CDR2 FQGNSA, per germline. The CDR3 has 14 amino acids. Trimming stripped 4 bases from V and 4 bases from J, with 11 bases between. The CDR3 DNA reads TGTGCCAGCAGCTCGGACAGCCAAAATCAGCCCCAGCATTTT. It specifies CASSSDSQNQPQHF.

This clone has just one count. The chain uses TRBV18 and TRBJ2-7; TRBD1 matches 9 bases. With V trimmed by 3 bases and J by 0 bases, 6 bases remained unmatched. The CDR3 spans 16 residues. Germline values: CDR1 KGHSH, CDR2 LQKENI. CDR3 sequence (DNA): TGTGCCAGCTCACCCCAGGGGGACAGGGCCTCCTACGAGCAGTACTTC. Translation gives CASSPQGDRASYEQYF. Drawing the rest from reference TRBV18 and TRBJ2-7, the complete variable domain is NAGVMQNPRHLVRRRGQEARLRCSPMKGHSHVYWYRQLPEEGLKFMVYLQKENIIDESGMPKERFSAEFPKEGPSILRIQQVVRGDSAAYFCASSPQGDRASYEQYFGPGTRLTVT.

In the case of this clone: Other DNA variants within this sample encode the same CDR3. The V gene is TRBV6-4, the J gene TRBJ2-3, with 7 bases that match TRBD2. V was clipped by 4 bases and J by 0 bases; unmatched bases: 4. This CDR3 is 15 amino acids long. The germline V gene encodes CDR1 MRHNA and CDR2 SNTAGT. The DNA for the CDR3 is TGTGCCAGCAGTGTAGAGCGGGGAAGCACAGATACGCAGTATTTT. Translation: CASSVERGSTDTQYF.

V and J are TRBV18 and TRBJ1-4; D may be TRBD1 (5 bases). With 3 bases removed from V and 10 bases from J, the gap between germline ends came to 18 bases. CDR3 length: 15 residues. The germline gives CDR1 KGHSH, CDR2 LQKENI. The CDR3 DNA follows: TGTGCCAGCTCACCCGCCGGGACTACAGAGGGAAAACTGTTTTTT. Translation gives CASSPAGTTEGKLFF.

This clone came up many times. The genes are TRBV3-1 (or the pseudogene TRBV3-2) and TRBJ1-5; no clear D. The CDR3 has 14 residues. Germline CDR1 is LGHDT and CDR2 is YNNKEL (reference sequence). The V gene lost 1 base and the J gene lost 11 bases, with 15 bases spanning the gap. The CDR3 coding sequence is TGTGCCAGCAGCCAAGGCAGGAGGAATGCGGCCCAGCATTTT. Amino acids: CASSQGRRNAAQHF.

CDR3 region: CAIDRGDYGYTF. CDR3 DNA sequence: TGTGCCATCGACAGGGGTGACTATGGCTACACCTTC. The chain has TRBV10-3 and TRBJ1-2; 8 bases align to TRBD1. The V and J ends lost 8 bases and 3 bases, in that order; junction bases with no gene match: 2. Per germline, CDR1 ENHRY and CDR2 SYGVKD. This CDR3 has 12 residues.